This TCR beta chain is drawn from a study of blood T cell repertoires in COVID-19. Study as a whole: From T cells, B-cell-depleted T cells, or PBMCs came the material, which was cDNA or gDNA.

TCRdb's table, derived via immunoSEQ multiplex PCR, lists solely in-frame clones and lacks some. The sample records about 70,000 clones, approximately 83% being singletons. This TCR derives from a human donor in a cohort sampled during active COVID-19. The material sequenced was peripheral blood.

As DNA, the CDR3 is TGTGCCAGCAGTGAAGGAGACAACTCCTACGAGCAGTACTTC. It specifies CASSEGDNSYEQYF. The V call is TRBV2, the J call TRBJ2-7; D is ambiguous. The germline gives CDR1 SNHLY, CDR2 FYNNEI. Deletions cut 1 base from V and 0 bases from J, with 7 bases between. This CDR3 comprises 14 residues.